The 24 T cell receptor beta chains below all came from one sample that was sequenced in a study of cytomegalovirus exposure and HLA in healthy donors. With 60 Vbeta and 13 Jbeta primers, the PCR was carried out. TCRdb's table, derived via immunoSEQ multiplex PCR, lists solely in-frame clones and lacks some. The table has 200,000 to 250,000 clones, around 80% seen once. The sequenced material came from PBMCs. Receptors were obtained from a woman aged 40 to 49 in good health and CMV-seronegative.

This clone was detected a few times. The chain combines TRBV9 with TRBJ1-2, with TRBD1 matching over 7 bases. CDR3 length: 15 amino acids. Germline V gene lookup returns CDR1 SGDLS and CDR2 YYNGEE. Trimming removed 2 bases from V and 4 bases from J; junction bases left unmatched: 8. The chain's CDR3 is CASSVDRVLGYGYTF. The CDR3 DNA follows: TGTGCCAGCAGCGTCGACAGGGTTTTGGGCTATGGCTACACCTTC.

The DNA for the CDR3 is TGTGCCAGCAGCCAAGCCTTGGGGACAGGGGGTTACAATGAGCAGTTCTTC. Amino acid sequence: CASSQALGTGGYNEQFF. The rearrangement links TRBV14 to TRBJ2-1, with 11 bases fitting TRBD1. The length of the CDR3 is 17 residues. The germline V gene encodes CDR1 SGHDN and CDR2 FVKESK. With 1 base clipped from V and 4 bases from J, the junction kept 6 bases outside the gene matches.

The chain couples TRBV27 to TRBJ2-3; perhaps TRBD2 as D (5 bases). The germline gives CDR1 MNHEY, CDR2 SMNVEV (reference sequence). The CDR3 is made up of 16 amino acids. Trimming stripped 3 bases from V and 2 bases from J, with 15 bases between. The CDR3, as DNA: TGTGCCAGCAGTTTCAGCCCCGCAGCGGCCACAGATACGCAGTATTTT. It specifies CASSFSPAAATDTQYF.

This clone has just one count. V is TRBV18 and J is TRBJ2-5; possibly TRBD1 for D (5 bases). Germline-derived CDR1 and CDR2 are KGHSH and LQKENI. The CDR3 length is 14 residues. Trimming took 3 bases from V and 5 from J, leaving 13 bases between them. The CDR3 reads CASSPSGPEETQYF. The CDR3 DNA reads TGTGCCAGCTCACCTTCAGGGCCAGAGGAGACCCAGTACTTC. The whole variable domain, filled in from reference TRBV18 and TRBJ2-5, reads NAGVMQNPRHLVRRRGQEARLRCSPMKGHSHVYWYRQLPEEGLKFMVYLQKENIIDESGMPKERFSAEFPKEGPSILRIQQVVRGDSAAYFCASSPSGPEETQYFGPGTRLLVL.

The V call is TRBV2, the J call TRBJ2-7; D gene uncertain. This CDR3 region has 14 residues. The germline V gene has CDR1 SNHLY and CDR2 FYNNEI. Between the trimmed V and J ends, which lost 4 bases and 3 bases, there was a span of 13 bases. This chain's CDR3 is CASSAGTARYEQYF. DNA for the CDR3: TGTGCCAGCAGTGCAGGCACCGCTCGCTACGAGCAGTACTTC.

The rearrangement uses TRBV7-3 and TRBJ2-3; tentative D call: TRBD1 (6 bases). Germline V gene sequence: CDR1 SGHTA, CDR2 FQGTGA. Trimming took off 5 bases at V and 0 bases at J, with 12 bases between the two ends. The CDR3 has 15 residues. The CDR3 region has the DNA TGTGCCAGCAGCAAAGGGGGTCTCAGCACAGATACGCAGTATTTT. The encoded protein is CASSKGGLSTDTQYF.

V is TRBV28 and J is TRBJ2-1; 14 nucleotides match TRBD2. The CDR3 has 16 amino acids. V trimming: 6 bases; J trimming: 4 bases; junction bases outside the gene matches: 5. Germline assignment: CDR1 MDHEN and CDR2 SYDVKM. The CDR3 loop reads CASSRTSGGRYNEQFF. CDR3 DNA sequence: TGTGCCAGCAGCCGGACTAGCGGGGGGCGATACAATGAGCAGTTCTTC.

The chain uses TRBV19 and TRBJ2-5, with D maybe TRBD1 (6 bases). CDR1 LNHDA and CDR2 SQIVND come from the germline V gene (reference sequence). This CDR3 comprises 13 residues. Trimming removed 3 bases at V and 3 bases at J, with 8 bases between. In DNA, the CDR3 is TGTGCCAGTAGTATTAACAGGGAAGAGACCCAGTACTTC. Its protein product is CASSINREETQYF.

Worth noting for this clone: The junction departs from germline at one end; a sequencing error may be responsible. The CDR3 spells CSSSLGATEAFF. CDR3 DNA sequence: TGTTCCAGCAGCCTAGGAGCAACTGAAGCTTTCTTT. The V gene is TRBV7-9, the J gene TRBJ1-1; D unresolved. This CDR3 spans 12 amino acids. Germline assignment: CDR1 SEHNR and CDR2 FQNEAQ (reference sequence). Full variable domain (outside the CDR3, taken from reference TRBV7-9 and TRBJ1-1): DTGVSQNPRHKITKRGQNVTFRCDPISEHNRLYWYRQTLGQGPEFLTYFQNEAQLEKSRLLSDRFSAERPKGSFSTLEIQRTEQGDSAMYLCSSSLGATEAFFGQGTRLTVV.

This clone appeared a single time. The chain recombines TRBV5-1 with TRBJ2-7, with TRBD1 identical over 8 bases. This CDR3 spans 14 amino acids. Trimming removed 4 bases from V and 3 bases from J; junction bases left unmatched: 6. Germline V CDR1 and CDR2: SGHRS, YFSETQ. The CDR3 region is CASSPGTGNYEQYF. DNA for the CDR3: TGCGCCAGCAGCCCAGGGACAGGCAACTACGAGCAGTACTTC.

This clone was recorded only once. The V call is TRBV11-2, the J call TRBJ2-7; 11 nucleotides line up with TRBD1. CDR1 SGHAT and CDR2 FQNNGV come from the germline V gene. The CDR3 loop spans 15 amino acids. Losses at the gene ends were 4 bases for V and 2 bases for J; bases not matched to a gene: 4. The CDR3 nucleotides read TGTGCCAGCAGCTGGGGACAGGGGGGGACCTACGAGCAGTACTTC. The encoded protein is CASSWGQGGTYEQYF.

This chain links TRBV29-1 with TRBJ1-2; tentatively, D is TRBD1 (6 bases). V lost 6 bases and J 8 bases, leaving 25 bases between the germline ends. Per the germline V gene, CDR1 is SQVTM and CDR2 is ANQGSEA. The CDR3 is made up of 15 amino acids. This chain's CDR3 is CSVAGTTPSWGGYTF. The DNA of the CDR3 is TGCAGCGTCGCCGGGACAACCCCTTCTTGGGGCGGCTACACCTTC.

This clone was picked up a small number of times. This sequence joins TRBV7-9 and TRBJ2-2; D perhaps matches TRBD2 (6 bases). CDR3 length: 13 amino acids. Germline CDR1 is SEHNR and CDR2 is FQNEAQ (reference sequence). V shed 3 bases and J shed 4 bases, with 6 bases lying between them. CDR3 in DNA: TGTGCCAGCAGCTTGGAGGGCACCGGGGAGCTGTTTTTT. This sequence encodes CASSLEGTGELFF.

V and J are TRBV7-3 and TRBJ2-5; 8 nucleotides agree with TRBD2. V shed 3 bases, J shed 2 bases, and the junction held 5 bases outside the gene matches. Germline V gene sequence: CDR1 SGHTA, CDR2 FQGTGA. The CDR3 consists of 15 residues. The CDR3 loop reads CASSLAGGGQETQYF. CDR3 coding DNA: TGTGCCAGCAGCTTGGCTGGCGGGGGGCAAGAGACCCAGTACTTC.

There are a few counts of this clone. The J gene is TRBJ1-2, the V gene TRBV25-1; 7 bases are a match to TRBD1. The CDR3 spans 13 residues. CDR1 is MGHDK and CDR2 is SYGVNS in the germline V gene. Losses at the gene ends were 10 bases for V and 4 bases for J; bases not matched to a gene: 9. The CDR3 spells CATSGGMGYGYTF. The CDR3 nucleotides are TGTGCCACCTCAGGGGGAATGGGCTATGGCTACACCTTC.

The chain uses TRBV7-3 and TRBJ1-1; the D gene is possibly TRBD1 (5 bases). V shed 2 bases and J shed 4 bases, with 17 bases lying between them. The CDR3 length is 16 residues. Germline V gives CDR1 SGHTA, CDR2 FQGTGA. In DNA, the CDR3 is TGTGCCAGCAGCTTAGGACCAGACAGAGAACGCACTGAAGCTTTCTTT. Residues: CASSLGPDRERTEAFF.

In this sample, this clone turned up a few times. The gene calls are TRBV2 and TRBJ1-6; TRBD1 might be the D (5 bases). The CDR3 spans 15 residues. V was pared by 1 base and J by 7 bases, with 11 bases between. Germline V gene sequence: CDR1 SNHLY, CDR2 FYNNEI. The CDR3 nucleotides read TGTGCCAGCAGTGAAGTGGGGACTCAGAATTCACCCCTCCACTTT. Its translation: CASSEVGTQNSPLHF.

V gene TRBV7-6 combines with J gene TRBJ2-7; the match to TRBD1 covers 8 bases. The CDR3 is 16 residues long. Germline V gene data show CDR1 as SGHVS and CDR2 as FNYEAQ. V was pared by 3 bases and J by 3 bases, with 10 bases of the junction left unmatched. DNA for the CDR3: TGTGCCAGCAGCTTTTCCGCCCAGGGGGCTGGCTACGAGCAGTACTTC. Translated, it gives CASSFSAQGAGYEQYF.

V gene TRBV9 combines with J gene TRBJ2-2; 10 bases are a match to TRBD1. This CDR3 has 16 residues. The germline V gene has CDR1 SGDLS and CDR2 YYNGEE. The V segment lost 3 bases and the J segment 4 bases; nucleotides outside the gene matches: 6. The DNA of the CDR3 is TGTGCCAGCAGCGCTCCGGGACAGGGGCCCACCGGGGAGCTGTTTTTT. It translates to CASSAPGQGPTGELFF. Using reference TRBV9 and TRBJ2-2 for the parts outside the CDR3, the full variable domain is DSGVTQTPKHLITATGQRVTLRCSPRSGDLSVYWYQQSLDQGLQFLIQYYNGEERAKGNILERFSAQQFPDLHSELNLSSLELGDSALYFCASSAPGQGPTGELFFGEGSRLTVL.

This sequence joins TRBV4-3 and TRBJ2-2; 11 nucleotides agree with TRBD2. CDR1 is LGHNA and CDR2 is YSLEER in the germline V gene. The CDR3 is made up of 18 amino acids. J was trimmed by 6 bases and V by 0 bases; bases with no gene match: 9. The CDR3 loop reads CASSQDLASGGRSGELFF. CDR3 bases: TGCGCCAGCAGCCAAGACCTAGCTAGCGGGGGGAGGTCCGGGGAGCTGTTTTTT.

This clone was picked up a small number of times. The gene calls are TRBV2 and TRBJ2-7, with unresolved D. This CDR3 contains 11 residues. The V gene lost 7 bases and the J gene lost 6 bases, with 10 bases spanning the gap. From germline, CDR1 is SNHLY and CDR2 FYNNEI. The CDR3 loop reads CASIRGREQYF. The CDR3, as DNA: TGTGCCAGCATCCGTGGGCGCGAGCAGTACTTC.

The gene calls are TRBV29-1 and TRBJ1-1; 8 bases map to TRBD1. This CDR3 comprises 13 residues. Germline loops: CDR1 SQVTM, CDR2 ANQGSEA. V trimming: 4 bases; J trimming: 7 bases; junction bases outside the gene matches: 8. In nucleotides, the CDR3 is TGCAGCGTTGGATGGGGTGGGACAGGTGAAGCTTTCTTT. It specifies CSVGWGGTGEAFF.

The chain combines TRBV7-9 with TRBJ1-1; a possible D gene is TRBD1 (5 bases). The CDR3 has 15 residues. With 8 bases removed from V and 4 bases from J, the gap between germline ends came to 20 bases. Germline V CDR1 and CDR2: SEHNR, FQNEAQ (reference sequence). CDR3 loop: CASSISGGLVTEAFF. CDR3 coding DNA: TGTGCCAGCTCCATCAGCGGGGGGTTAGTCACTGAAGCTTTCTTT.

J is TRBJ1-6 and V is TRBV9; possibly TRBD1 for D (6 bases). CDR1 is SGDLS, CDR2 YYNGEE, per germline. V gave up 0 bases and J gave up 6 bases, with 7 bases separating them. The CDR3 sequence is 14 residues long. Here the CDR3 reads CASSVGGGNSPLHF. The DNA for the CDR3 is TGTGCCAGCAGCGTAGGAGGGGGTAATTCACCCCTCCACTTT. Full variable domain (remainder filled in from reference TRBV9 and TRBJ1-6): DSGVTQTPKHLITATGQRVTLRCSPRSGDLSVYWYQQSLDQGLQFLIQYYNGEERAKGNILERFSAQQFPDLHSELNLSSLELGDSALYFCASSVGGGNSPLHFGNGTRLTVT.